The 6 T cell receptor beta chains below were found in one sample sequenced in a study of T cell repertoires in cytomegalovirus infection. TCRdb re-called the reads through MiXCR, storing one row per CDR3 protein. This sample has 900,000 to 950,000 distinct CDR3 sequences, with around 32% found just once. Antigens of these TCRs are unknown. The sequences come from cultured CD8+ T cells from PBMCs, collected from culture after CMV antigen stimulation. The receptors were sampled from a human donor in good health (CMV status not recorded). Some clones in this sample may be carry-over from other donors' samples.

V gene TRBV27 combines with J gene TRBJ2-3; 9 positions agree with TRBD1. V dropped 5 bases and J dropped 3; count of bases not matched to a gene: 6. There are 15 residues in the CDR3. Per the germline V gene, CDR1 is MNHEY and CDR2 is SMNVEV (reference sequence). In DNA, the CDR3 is TGTGCCAGCAGTCGCGAGGACAGGGGTACAGATACGCAGTATTTT. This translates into CASSREDRGTDTQYF.

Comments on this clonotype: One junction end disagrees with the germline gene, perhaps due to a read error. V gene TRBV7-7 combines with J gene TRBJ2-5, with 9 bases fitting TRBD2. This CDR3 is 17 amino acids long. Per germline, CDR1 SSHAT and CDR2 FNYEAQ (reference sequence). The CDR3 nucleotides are TGTGCTAGCAGCTCGAAGGAGACTAGCGGAATCCAAGAGACCCAGTACTTC. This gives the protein CASSSKETSGIQETQYF. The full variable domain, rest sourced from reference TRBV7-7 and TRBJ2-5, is GAGVSQSPRYKVTKRGQDVTLRCDPISSHATLYWYQQALGQGPEFLTYFNYEAQPDKSGLPSDRFSAERPEGSISTLTIQRTEQRDSAMYRCASSSKETSGIQETQYFGPGTRLLVL.

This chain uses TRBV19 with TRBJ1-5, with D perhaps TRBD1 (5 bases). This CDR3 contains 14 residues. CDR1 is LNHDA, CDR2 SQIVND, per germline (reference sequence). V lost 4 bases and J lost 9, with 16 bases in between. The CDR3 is CASSTGTPQGPQHF. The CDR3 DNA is TGTGCCAGTAGTACCGGGACCCCCCAGGGGCCCCAGCATTTT.

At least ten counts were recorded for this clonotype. CDR3 in DNA: TGTGCCAGCAATCCTTGGGCACTGGGGGAGACCCAGTACTTC. This encodes CASNPWALGETQYF. The V and J genes are TRBV28 and TRBJ2-5; D not certain. Germline CDR1 reads MDHEN; CDR2 reads SYDVKM. Trimming pared 7 bases from V and 5 bases from J, leaving 17 bases between. The CDR3 loop spans 14 amino acids.

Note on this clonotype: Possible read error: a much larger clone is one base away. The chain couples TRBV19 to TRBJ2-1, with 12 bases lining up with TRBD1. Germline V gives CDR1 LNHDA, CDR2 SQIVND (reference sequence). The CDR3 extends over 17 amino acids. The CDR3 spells CASPGTGGSTFMDEQSF. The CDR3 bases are TGTGCCAGTCCCGGGACAGGGGGCTCCACCTTTATGGATGAGCAGTCCTTC. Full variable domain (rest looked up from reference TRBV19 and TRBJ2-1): DGGITQSPKYLFRKEGQNVTLSCEQNLNHDAMYWYRQDPGQGLRLIYYSQIVNDFQKGDIAEGYSVSREKKESFPLTVTSAQKNPTAFYLCASPGTGGSTFMDEQSFGPGTRLTVL.

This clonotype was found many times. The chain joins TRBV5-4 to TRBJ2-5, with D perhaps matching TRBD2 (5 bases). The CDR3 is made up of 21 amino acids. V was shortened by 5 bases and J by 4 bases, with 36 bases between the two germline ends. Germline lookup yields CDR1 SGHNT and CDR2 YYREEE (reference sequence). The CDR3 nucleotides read TGTGCCAGCAGATTGCGGGTACAACCTCTCCCGAGGGCTTCACGCCGAGAGACCCAGTACTTC. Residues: CASRLRVQPLPRASRRETQYF.